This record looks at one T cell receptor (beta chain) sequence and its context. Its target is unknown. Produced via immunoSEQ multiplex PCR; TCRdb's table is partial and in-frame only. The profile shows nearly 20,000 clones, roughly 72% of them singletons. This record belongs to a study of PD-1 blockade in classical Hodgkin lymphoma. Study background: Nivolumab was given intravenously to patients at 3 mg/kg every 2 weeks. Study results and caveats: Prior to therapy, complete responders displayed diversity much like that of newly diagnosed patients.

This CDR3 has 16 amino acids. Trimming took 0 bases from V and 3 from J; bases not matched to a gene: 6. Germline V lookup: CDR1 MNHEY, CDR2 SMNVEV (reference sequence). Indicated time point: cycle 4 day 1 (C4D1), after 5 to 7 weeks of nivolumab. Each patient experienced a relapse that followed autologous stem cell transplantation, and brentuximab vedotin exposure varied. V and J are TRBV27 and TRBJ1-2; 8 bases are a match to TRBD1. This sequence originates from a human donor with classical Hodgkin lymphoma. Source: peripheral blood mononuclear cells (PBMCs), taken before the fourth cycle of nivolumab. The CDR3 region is CASSLSMDRVDYGYTF. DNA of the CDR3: TGTGCCAGCAGTTTATCGATGGACAGGGTGGACTATGGCTACACCTTC.